These T cell receptor beta chains were read from a single sample in a study of blood T cell repertoires in COVID-19. Generated by immunoSEQ multiplex PCR, the TCRdb table keeps only in-frame clones and is missing some. The table shows 250,000 to 300,000 clones, with around 82% occurring only once. Sequencing was done on a sample of peripheral blood. These receptors were obtained from a woman between 18 and 29 years old with acute or convalescent COVID-19. The conserved cysteine and the conserved F or W are not part of the CDR3 here.

TRBV12-3/TRBV12-4	TRBJ1-2	ASSDRGLRT
TRBV2	TRBJ2-7	ASSPTGGLASYEQY
TRBV7-8	TRBJ1-2	ASTHRGRGYGYT
TRBV7-2	TRBJ2-7	ASSLGRGWEQY
TRBV10-3	TRBJ2-7	ATLTGVGEQY
TRBV19	TRBJ2-7	ASSGLAAYEQY
TRBV28	TRBJ2-3	ASSSGRVTDTQY
TRBV5-1	TRBJ2-3	ASSFGRMDNTDTQY
TRBV4-3	TRBJ2-5	ASSQDLERPETQY
TRBV19	TRBJ2-1	ASSPLTGDPRSNEQF
TRBV28	TRBJ2-7	ASSSRDRGIREQY
TRBV28	TRBJ2-3	ASSHNIYSFTDTQY
TRBV11-3	TRBJ2-1	ASSLTSEPYNEQF
TRBV28	TRBJ1-2	ASSLNRGDYT
TRBV6-5	TRBJ2-2	ASRVQDTGELF
TRBV5-6	TRBJ1-5	ASSFGLAGGNQPQH
TRBV7-2	TRBJ2-7	ASSLSREGYEQY
TRBV6-6	TRBJ2-7	ASTQGAYEQY
TRBV10-3	TRBJ2-1	AIRDLRRNEQF
TRBV5-1	TRBJ2-1	ASSLSGRTSGLNEQF
TRBV18	TRBJ1-2	ASSPQGNYGYT
TRBV10-1	TRBJ2-5	ASSEGTGRETQY
TRBV28	TRBJ1-1	ASSLLQPNTEAF
TRBV23-1	TRBJ1-5	ASSWPRGVGTNQPQH
TRBV10-2	TRBJ2-1	ASSQSRDRRYNEQF
TRBV3-1/TRBV3-2	TRBJ2-1	ASSLQTSGRGGWDNEQF
TRBV28	TRBJ1-4	ASSSLTGVYEKLF
TRBV25-1	TRBJ2-3	ASSDATGVPRADTQY
TRBV14	TRBJ2-2	ASSHPGLANTGELF
TRBV5-4	TRBJ2-1	ASSPPLAGGYNEQF
TRBV28	TRBJ2-1	ASSLSAYNEQF
TRBV5-4	TRBJ2-2	ASSWDSPNTGELF
TRBV10-2	TRBJ2-7	ASTQGGLSYEQY
TRBV28	TRBJ2-2	ASSIGQGVGGELF
TRBV18	TRBJ2-1	ASSLGGYNEQF
TRBV5-5	TRBJ2-7	ASSLGLAGAYEQY
TRBV9	TRBJ1-6	ASSVVVDSPLH
TRBV19	TRBJ2-7	ASSIGYEQY
TRBV2	TRBJ1-5	ASSGGGTGGEPQH
TRBV5-6	TRBJ1-4	ASSLGRGTNEKLF
TRBV7-2	TRBJ1-5	ASNPAGGSNQPQH
TRBV15	TRBJ2-1	ATSTQGRHEQF
TRBV5-6	TRBJ1-5	ASSLFSVSNQPQH
TRBV6-6	TRBJ2-7	ASSWGGSPDYEQY
TRBV28	TRBJ2-7	ASSPGGAAYEQY
TRBV18	TRBJ1-1	ASSLGGHTEAF
TRBV18	TRBJ1-1	ASSPRRPGQENTEAF
TRBV19	TRBJ2-2	ASSIQTNTGELF
TRBV5-1	TRBJ2-3	ASSTGEGGDTQY
TRBV27	TRBJ2-7	ASSLAGASYEQY